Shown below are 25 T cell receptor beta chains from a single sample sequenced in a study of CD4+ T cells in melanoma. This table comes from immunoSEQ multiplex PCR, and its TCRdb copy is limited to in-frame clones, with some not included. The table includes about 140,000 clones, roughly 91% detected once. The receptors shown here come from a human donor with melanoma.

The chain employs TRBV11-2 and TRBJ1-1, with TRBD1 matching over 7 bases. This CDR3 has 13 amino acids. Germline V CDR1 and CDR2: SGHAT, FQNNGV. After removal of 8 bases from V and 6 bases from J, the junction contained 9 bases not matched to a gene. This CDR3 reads CASEQGEQAEAFF. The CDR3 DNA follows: TGTGCCAGCGAGCAGGGGGAGCAGGCTGAAGCTTTCTTT.

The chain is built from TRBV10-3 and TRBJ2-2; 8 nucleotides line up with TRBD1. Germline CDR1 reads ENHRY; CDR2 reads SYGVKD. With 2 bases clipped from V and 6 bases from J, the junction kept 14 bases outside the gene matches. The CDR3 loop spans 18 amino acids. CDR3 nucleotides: TGTGCCATCAGTGAGCCACGAGGGTCACACAGGGGGTCCGGGGAGCTGTTTTTT. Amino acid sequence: CAISEPRGSHRGSGELFF.

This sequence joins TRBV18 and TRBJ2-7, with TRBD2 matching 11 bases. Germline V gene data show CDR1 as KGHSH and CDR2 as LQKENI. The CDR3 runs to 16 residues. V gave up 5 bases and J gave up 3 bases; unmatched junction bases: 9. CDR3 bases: TGTGCCAGCTCATCCGCTAGCGGGGGGTCCCACTACGAGCAGTACTTC. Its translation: CASSSASGGSHYEQYF.

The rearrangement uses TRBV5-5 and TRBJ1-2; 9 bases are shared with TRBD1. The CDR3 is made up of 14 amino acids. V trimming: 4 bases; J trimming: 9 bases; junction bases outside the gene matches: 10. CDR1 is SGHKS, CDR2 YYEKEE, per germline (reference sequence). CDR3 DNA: TGTGCCAGCAGCACGACAGGGGGACAAATCCGCTACACCTTC. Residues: CASSTTGGQIRYTF.

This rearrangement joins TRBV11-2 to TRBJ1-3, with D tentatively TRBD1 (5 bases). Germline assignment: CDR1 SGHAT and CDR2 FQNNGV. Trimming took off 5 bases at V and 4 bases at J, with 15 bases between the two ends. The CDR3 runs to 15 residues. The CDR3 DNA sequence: TGTGCCAGCAGCCCCGGGACTCCAGGGGGAAACACCATATATTTT. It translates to CASSPGTPGGNTIYF.

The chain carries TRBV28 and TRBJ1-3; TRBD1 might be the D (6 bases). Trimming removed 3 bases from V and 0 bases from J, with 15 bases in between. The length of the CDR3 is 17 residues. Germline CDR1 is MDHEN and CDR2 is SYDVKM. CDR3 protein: CASSLPTGIGSGNTIYF. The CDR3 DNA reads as TGTGCCAGCAGTTTGCCTACAGGGATAGGCTCTGGAAACACCATATATTTT.

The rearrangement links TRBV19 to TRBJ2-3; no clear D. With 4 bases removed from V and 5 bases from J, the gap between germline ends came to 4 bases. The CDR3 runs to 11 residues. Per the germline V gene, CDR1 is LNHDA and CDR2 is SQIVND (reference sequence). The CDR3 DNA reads TGTGCCAGTAGTAGGAAAGATACGCAGTATTTT. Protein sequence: CASSRKDTQYF.

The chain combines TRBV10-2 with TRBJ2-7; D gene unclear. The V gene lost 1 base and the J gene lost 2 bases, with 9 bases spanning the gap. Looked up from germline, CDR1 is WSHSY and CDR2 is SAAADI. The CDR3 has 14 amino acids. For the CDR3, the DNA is TGCGCCAGCAGTGAGTTGTTAGGACCCTACGAGCAGTACTTC. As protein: CASSELLGPYEQYF.

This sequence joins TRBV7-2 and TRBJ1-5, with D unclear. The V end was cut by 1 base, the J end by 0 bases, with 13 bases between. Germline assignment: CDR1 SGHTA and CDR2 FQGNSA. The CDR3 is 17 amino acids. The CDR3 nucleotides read TGTGCCAGCAGCTTAGGGTTTTTGGACCGTAGCAATCAGCCCCAGCATTTT. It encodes CASSLGFLDRSNQPQHF.

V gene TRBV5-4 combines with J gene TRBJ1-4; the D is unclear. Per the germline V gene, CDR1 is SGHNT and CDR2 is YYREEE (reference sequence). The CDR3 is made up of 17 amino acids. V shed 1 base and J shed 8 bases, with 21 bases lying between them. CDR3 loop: CASSLSDSQVLREKLFF. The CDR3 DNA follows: TGTGCCAGCAGCTTGTCGGATAGCCAGGTCTTAAGGGAAAAACTGTTTTTT.

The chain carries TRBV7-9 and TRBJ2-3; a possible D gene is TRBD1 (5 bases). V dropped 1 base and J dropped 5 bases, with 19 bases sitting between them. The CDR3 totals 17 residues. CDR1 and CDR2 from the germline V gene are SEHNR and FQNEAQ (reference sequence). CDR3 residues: CASSLVQGNSYRDTQYF. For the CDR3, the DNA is TGTGCCAGCAGCTTAGTTCAGGGAAATTCGTATCGAGATACGCAGTATTTT.

The DNA of the CDR3 is TGTGCCAGCAGTTACTCCTGGGTTAATCAGCCCCAGCATTTT. Translated, it gives CASSYSWVNQPQHF. The chain joins TRBV6-5 to TRBJ1-5; D ambiguous. Trimming shortened V by 0 bases and J by 4 bases, and 7 bases separated the two germline ends. CDR3 length equals 14 residues. CDR1 is MNHEY and CDR2 is SVGAGI in the germline V gene.

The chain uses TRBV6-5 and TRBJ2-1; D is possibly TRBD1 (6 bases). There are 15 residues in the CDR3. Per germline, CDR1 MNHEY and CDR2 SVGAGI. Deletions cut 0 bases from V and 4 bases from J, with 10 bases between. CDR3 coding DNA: TGTGCCAGCAGTTACTCGAAAGGGGGTTACAATGAGCAGTTCTTC. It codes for CASSYSKGGYNEQFF.

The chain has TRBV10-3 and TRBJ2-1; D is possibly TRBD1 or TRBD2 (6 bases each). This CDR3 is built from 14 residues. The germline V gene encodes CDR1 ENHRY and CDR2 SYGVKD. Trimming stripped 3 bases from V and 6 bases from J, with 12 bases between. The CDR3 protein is CAISDGGPFNEQFF. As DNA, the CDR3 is TGTGCCATCAGTGATGGGGGGCCCTTCAATGAGCAGTTCTTC.

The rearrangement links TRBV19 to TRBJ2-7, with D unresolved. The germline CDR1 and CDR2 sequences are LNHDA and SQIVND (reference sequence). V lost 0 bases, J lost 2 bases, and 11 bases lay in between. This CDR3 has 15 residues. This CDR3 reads CASSIDIQAPYEQYF. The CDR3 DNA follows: TGTGCCAGTAGTATAGATATTCAAGCTCCCTACGAGCAGTACTTC.

CDR3 loop: CATSRDWRGTDTQYF. CDR3 coding DNA: TGTGCCACCAGCAGAGATTGGAGGGGCACAGATACGCAGTATTTT. The chain joins TRBV15 to TRBJ2-3; weak D call: TRBD2 (6 bases). V was trimmed by 0 bases and J by 1 base, leaving 8 bases between them. Germline loops: CDR1 LNHNV, CDR2 YYDKDF (reference sequence). The CDR3 spans 15 residues.

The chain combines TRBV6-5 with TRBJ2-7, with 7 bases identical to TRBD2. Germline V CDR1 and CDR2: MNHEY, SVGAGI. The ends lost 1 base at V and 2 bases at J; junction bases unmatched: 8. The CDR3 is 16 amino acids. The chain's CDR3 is CASSYWPPGGAYEQYF. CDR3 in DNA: TGTGCCAGCAGTTACTGGCCCCCGGGGGGTGCCTACGAGCAGTACTTC.

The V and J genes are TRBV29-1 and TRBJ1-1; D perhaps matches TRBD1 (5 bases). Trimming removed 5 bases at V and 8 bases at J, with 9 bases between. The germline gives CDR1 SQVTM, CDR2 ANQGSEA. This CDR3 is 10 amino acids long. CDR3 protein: CSVWDFEAFF. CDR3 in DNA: TGCAGCGTTTGGGACTTCGAAGCTTTCTTT.

The CDR3 loop is CASRSSAGRTGELFF. CDR3 in DNA: TGTGCCAGCAGGTCTAGCGCCGGGAGAACCGGGGAGCTGTTTTTT. The chain employs TRBV6-6 and TRBJ2-2, with D possibly TRBD2 on 6 matching bases. CDR1 and CDR2 (germline): MNHNY, SVGAGI (reference sequence). V lost 6 bases to trimming and J lost 5 bases, with 16 bases between them. CDR3 size: 15 residues.

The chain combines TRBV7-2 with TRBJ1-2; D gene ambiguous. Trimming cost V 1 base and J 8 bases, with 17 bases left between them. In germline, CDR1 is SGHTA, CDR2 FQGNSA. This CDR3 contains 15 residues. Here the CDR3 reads CASSLVAGAGDGYTF. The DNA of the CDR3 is TGTGCCAGCAGCTTAGTCGCAGGAGCCGGTGACGGCTACACCTTC.

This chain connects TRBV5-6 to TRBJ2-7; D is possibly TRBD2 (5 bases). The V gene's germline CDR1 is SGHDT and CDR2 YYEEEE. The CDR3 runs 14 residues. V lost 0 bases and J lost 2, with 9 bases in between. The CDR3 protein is CASSLAPAAYEQYF. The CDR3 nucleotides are TGTGCCAGCAGCTTGGCCCCAGCGGCCTACGAGCAGTACTTC.

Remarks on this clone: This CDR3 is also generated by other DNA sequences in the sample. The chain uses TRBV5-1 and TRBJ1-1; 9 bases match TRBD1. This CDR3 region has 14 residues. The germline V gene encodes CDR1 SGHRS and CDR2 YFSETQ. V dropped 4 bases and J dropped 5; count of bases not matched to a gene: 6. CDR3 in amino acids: CASSLPGTGTEAFF. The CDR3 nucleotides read TGCGCCAGCAGCCTTCCCGGGACAGGGACTGAAGCTTTCTTT.

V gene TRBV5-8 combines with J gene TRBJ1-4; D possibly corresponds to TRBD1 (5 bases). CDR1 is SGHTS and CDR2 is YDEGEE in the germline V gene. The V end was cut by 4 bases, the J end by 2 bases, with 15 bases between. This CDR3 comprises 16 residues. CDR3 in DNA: TGTGCCAGCAGCCCGGGGATAGGGGTGACTAATGAAAAACTGTTTTTT. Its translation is CASSPGIGVTNEKLFF.

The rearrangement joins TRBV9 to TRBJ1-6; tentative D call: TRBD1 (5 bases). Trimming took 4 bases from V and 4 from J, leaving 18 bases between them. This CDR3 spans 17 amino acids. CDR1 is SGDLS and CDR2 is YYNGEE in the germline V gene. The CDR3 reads CASSKQGAGRYNSPLHF. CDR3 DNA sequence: TGTGCCAGCAGCAAGCAAGGGGCAGGACGGTATAATTCACCCCTCCACTTT.

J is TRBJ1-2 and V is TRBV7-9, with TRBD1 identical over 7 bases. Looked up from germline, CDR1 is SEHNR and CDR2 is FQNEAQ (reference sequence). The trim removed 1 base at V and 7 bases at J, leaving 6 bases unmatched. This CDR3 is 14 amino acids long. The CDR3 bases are TGTGCCAGCAGCTTAGGAGACAGGGAAGGTGGCTACACCTTC. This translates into CASSLGDREGGYTF.